The present T cell receptor beta chain was sequenced within a study of graft-versus-host responses after intestinal transplantation. Study-wide points: Detected in recipient marrow were GvH clones, some of which were first observed in ileum or blood.

This table comes from immunoSEQ multiplex PCR, and its TCRdb copy is limited to in-frame clones, with some not included. The sample has 80,000 to 85,000 clones, roughly nine tenths seen once. This clone has a single count. The antigen is unknown. The CDR3 is 19 residues long. V lost 3 bases and J lost 1; bases outside the gene matches: 8. Germline V gives CDR1 LGHNA, CDR2 YSLEER. The starting material was unstimulated CD4+ T cells sorted from spleen or lymph node cells, obtained before intestinal transplant. This receptor was obtained from a human donor who received an intestinal transplant. The chain is built from TRBV4-3 and TRBJ2-2; 13 bases map to TRBD2. CDR3 amino acids: CASSHFGLAGAMNTGELFF. DNA for the CDR3: TGCGCCAGCAGCCACTTTGGACTAGCGGGGGCCATGAACACCGGGGAGCTGTTTTTT.